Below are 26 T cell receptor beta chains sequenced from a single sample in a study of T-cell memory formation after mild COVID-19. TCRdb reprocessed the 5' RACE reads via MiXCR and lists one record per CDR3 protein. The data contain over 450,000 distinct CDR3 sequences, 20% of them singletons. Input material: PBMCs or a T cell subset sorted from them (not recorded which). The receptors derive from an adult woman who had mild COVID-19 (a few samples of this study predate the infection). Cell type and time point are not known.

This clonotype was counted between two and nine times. The CDR3 nucleotides read TGTGCCAGCAGTGAATGGCGAACGGGGCCCCAGCATTTT. The encoded protein is CASSEWRTGPQHF. The chain is built from TRBV6-1 and TRBJ1-5, with unresolved D. CDR3 length: 13 amino acids. Germline values: CDR1 MNHNS, CDR2 SASEGT. Trimming removed 2 bases at V and 9 bases at J, with 11 bases between.

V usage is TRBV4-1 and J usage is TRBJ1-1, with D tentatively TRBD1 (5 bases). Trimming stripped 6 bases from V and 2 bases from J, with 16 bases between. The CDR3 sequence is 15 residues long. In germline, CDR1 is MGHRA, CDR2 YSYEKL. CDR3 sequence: CASRANQGLNTEAFF. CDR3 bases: TGCGCCAGCAGGGCAAATCAGGGCCTTAACACTGAAGCTTTCTTT.

For the CDR3, the DNA is TGTGCCAGCAGCTCCACCGTTCGGAAACCTTCTGGAAACACCATATATTTT. Translation: CASSSTVRKPSGNTIYF. The rearrangement links TRBV7-8 to TRBJ1-3; no firm D call. The CDR3 length is 17 residues. The ends were cut back, 4 bases at V and 1 base at J, with 17 bases in the middle. Germline assignment: CDR1 SGHVS and CDR2 FQNEAQ. Looking up the rest from reference TRBV7-8 and TRBJ1-3 gives the full variable domain: GAGVSQSPRYKVAKRGQDVALRCDPISGHVSLFWYQQALGQGPEFLTYFQNEAQLDKSGLPSDRFFAERPEGSVSTLKIQRTQQEDSAVYLCASSSTVRKPSGNTIYFGEGSWLTVV.

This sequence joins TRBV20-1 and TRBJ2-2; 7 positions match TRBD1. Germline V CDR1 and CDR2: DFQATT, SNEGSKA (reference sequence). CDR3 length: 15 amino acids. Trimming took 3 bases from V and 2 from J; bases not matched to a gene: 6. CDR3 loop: CSASYGTANTGELFF. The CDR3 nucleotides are TGCAGTGCTAGCTACGGGACAGCTAACACCGGGGAGCTGTTTTTT.

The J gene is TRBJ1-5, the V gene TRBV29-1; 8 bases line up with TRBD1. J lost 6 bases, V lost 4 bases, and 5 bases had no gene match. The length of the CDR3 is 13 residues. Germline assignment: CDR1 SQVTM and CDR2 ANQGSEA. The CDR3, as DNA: TGCAGCGTTGGGGCAGGGGGCTTTCAGCCCCAGCATTTT. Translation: CSVGAGGFQPQHF.

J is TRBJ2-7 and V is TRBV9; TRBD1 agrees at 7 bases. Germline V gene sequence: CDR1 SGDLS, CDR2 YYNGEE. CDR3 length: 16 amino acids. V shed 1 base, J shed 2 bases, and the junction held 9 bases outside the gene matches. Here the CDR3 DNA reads TGTGCCAGCAGCGTACGATCGGACAGGCCTGCCTACGAGCAGTACTTC. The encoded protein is CASSVRSDRPAYEQYF.

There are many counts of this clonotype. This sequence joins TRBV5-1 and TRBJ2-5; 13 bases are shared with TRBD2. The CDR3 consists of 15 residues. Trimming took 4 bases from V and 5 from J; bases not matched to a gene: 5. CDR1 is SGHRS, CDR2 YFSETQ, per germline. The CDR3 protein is CASSPGLAGVETQYF. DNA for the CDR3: TGCGCCAGCAGCCCCGGACTAGCGGGAGTGGAGACCCAGTACTTC.

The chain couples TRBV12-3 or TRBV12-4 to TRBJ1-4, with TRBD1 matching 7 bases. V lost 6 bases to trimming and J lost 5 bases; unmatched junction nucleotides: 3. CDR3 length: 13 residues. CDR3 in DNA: TGTGCCAGCAGCCGGGACAGAAATGAAAAACTGTTTTTT. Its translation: CASSRDRNEKLFF.

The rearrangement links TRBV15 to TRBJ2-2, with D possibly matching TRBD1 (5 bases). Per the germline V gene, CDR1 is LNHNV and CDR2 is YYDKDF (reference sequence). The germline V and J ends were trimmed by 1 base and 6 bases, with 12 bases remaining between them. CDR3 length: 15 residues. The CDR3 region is CATSRAREGAGELFF. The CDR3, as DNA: TGTGCCACCAGCAGAGCGAGAGAAGGGGCCGGGGAGCTGTTTTTT.

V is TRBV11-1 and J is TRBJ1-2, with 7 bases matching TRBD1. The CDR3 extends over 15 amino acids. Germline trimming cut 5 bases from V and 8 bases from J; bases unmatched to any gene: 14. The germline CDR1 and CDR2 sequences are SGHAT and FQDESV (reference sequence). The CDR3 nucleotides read TGTGCCAGCAGCCAAGGCAGAGGGGGCTTTGAGGGCTACACCTTC. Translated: CASSQGRGGFEGYTF.

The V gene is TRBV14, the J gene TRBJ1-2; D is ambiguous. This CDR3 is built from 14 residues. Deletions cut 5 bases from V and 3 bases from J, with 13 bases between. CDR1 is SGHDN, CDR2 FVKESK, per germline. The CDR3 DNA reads TGTGCCAGCAGCGAGTTCCCCGGGGACTATGGCTACACCTTC. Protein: CASSEFPGDYGYTF.

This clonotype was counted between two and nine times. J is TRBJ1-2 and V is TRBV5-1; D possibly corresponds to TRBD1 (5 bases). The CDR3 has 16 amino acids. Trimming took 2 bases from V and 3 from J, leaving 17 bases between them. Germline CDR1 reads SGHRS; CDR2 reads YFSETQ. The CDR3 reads CASSFGQAGGDYGYTF. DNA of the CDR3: TGCGCCAGCAGCTTTGGACAAGCCGGGGGGGACTATGGCTACACCTTC.

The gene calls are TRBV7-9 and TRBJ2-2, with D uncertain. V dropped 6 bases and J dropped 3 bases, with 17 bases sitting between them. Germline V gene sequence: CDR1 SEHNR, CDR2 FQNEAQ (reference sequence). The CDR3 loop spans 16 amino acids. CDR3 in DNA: TGTGCCAGCAGGTTAAACAGATTGAAGTACACCGGGGAGCTGTTTTTT. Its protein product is CASRLNRLKYTGELFF. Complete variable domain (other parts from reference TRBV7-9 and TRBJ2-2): DTGVSQNPRHKITKRGQNVTFRCDPISEHNRLYWYRQTLGQGPEFLTYFQNEAQLEKSRLLSDRFSAERPKGSFSTLEIQRTEQGDSAMYLCASRLNRLKYTGELFFGEGSRLTVL.

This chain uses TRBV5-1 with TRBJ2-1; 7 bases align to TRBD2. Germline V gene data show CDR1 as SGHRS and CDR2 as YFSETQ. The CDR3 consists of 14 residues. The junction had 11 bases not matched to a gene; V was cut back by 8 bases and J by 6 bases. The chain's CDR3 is CASHRGGSINEQFF. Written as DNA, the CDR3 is TGCGCCAGTCACCGGGGCGGGAGTATCAATGAGCAGTTCTTC. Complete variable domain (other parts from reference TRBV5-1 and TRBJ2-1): KAGVTQTPRYLIKTRGQQVTLSCSPISGHRSVSWYQQTPGQGLQFLFEYFSETQRNKGNFPGRFSGRQFSNSRSEMNVSTLELGDSALYLCASHRGGSINEQFFGPGTRLTVL.

CDR3 residues: CASSAWGASGSRETQYF. Written as DNA, the CDR3 is TGTGCCAGCAGCGCGTGGGGGGCTAGCGGGAGTAGGGAGACCCAGTACTTC. The gene calls are TRBV9 and TRBJ2-5; 10 bases align to TRBD2. Germline V CDR1 and CDR2: SGDLS, YYNGEE. Trimming at V came to 3 bases and at J to 5 bases, leaving 13 bases not matched to a gene. The CDR3 spans 17 residues. Full variable domain (remainder filled in from reference TRBV9 and TRBJ2-5): DSGVTQTPKHLITATGQRVTLRCSPRSGDLSVYWYQQSLDQGLQFLIQYYNGEERAKGNILERFSAQQFPDLHSELNLSSLELGDSALYFCASSAWGASGSRETQYFGPGTRLLVL.

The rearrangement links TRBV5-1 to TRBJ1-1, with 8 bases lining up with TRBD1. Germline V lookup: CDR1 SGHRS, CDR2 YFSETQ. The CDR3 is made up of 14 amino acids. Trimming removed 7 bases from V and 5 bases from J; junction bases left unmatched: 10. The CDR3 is CASSFRGRRTEAFF. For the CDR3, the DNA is TGCGCCAGCTCCTTCAGGGGGCGAAGGACTGAAGCTTTCTTT.

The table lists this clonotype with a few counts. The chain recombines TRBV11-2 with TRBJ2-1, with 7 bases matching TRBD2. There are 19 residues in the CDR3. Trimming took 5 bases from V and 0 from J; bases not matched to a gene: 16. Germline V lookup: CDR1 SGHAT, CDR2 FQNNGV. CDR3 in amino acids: CASSGPPPLGRVSYNEQFF. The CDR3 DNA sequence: TGTGCCAGCAGCGGGCCCCCGCCACTAGGGAGGGTCTCCTACAATGAGCAGTTCTTC. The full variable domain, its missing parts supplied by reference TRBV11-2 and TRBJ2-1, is EAGVAQSPRYKIIEKRQSVAFWCNPISGHATLYWYQQILGQGPKLLIQFQNNGVVDDSQLPKDRFSAERLKGVDSTLKIQPAKLEDSAVYLCASSGPPPLGRVSYNEQFFGPGTRLTVL.

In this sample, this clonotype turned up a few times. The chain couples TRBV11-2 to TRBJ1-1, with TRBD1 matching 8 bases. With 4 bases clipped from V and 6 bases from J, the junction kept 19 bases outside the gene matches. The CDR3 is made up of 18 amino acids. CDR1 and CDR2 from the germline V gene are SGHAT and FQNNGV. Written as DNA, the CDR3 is TGTGCCAGCAGCTCGGCCCTCGGACAGGGAGGGCTTAGGGCTGAAGCTTTCTTT. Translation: CASSSALGQGGLRAEAFF.

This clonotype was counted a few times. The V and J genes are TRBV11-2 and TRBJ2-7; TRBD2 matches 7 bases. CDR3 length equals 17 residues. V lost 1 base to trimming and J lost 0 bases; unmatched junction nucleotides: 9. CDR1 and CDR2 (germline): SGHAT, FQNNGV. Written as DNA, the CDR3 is TGTGCCAGCAGCTTAGGAGCCTGGGGGGGACTCTCCTACGAGCAGTACTTC. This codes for CASSLGAWGGLSYEQYF.

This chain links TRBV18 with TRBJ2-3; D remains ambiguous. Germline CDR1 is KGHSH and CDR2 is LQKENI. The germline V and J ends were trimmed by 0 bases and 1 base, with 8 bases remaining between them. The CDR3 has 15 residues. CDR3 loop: CASSPPQRGTDTQYF. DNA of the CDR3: TGTGCCAGCTCACCACCCCAAAGGGGCACAGATACGCAGTATTTT. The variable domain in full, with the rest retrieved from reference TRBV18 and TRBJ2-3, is NAGVMQNPRHLVRRRGQEARLRCSPMKGHSHVYWYRQLPEEGLKFMVYLQKENIIDESGMPKERFSAEFPKEGPSILRIQQVVRGDSAAYFCASSPPQRGTDTQYFGPGTRLTVL.

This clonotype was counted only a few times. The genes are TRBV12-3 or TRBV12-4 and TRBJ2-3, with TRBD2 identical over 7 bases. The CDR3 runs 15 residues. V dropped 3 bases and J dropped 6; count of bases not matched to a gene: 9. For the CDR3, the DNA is TGTGCCAGCAGTTTTCGCGGGAGTAGGTCGGATACGCAGTATTTT. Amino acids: CASSFRGSRSDTQYF.

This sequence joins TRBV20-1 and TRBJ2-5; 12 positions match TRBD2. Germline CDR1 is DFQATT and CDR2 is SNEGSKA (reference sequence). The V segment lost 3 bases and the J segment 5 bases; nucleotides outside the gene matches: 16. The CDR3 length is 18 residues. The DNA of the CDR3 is TGCAGTGCTAGCTTAGCCGGGACTAGCGGGTCGCATGGGGAGACCCAGTACTTC. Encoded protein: CSASLAGTSGSHGETQYF.

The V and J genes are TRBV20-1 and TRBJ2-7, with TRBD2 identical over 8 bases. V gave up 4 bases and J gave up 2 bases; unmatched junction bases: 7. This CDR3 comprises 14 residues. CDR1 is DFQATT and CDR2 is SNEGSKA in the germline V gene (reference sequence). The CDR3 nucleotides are TGCAGTGCTAAGGAGACTAGCGTGACCTACGAGCAGTACTTC. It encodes CSAKETSVTYEQYF.

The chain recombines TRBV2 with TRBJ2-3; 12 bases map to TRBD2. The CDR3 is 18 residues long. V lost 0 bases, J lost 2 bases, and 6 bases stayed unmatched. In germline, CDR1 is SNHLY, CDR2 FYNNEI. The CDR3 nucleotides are TGTGCCAGCAGTGAAGCTAGACTAGCGGGGGCCCACACAGATACGCAGTATTTT. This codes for CASSEARLAGAHTDTQYF.

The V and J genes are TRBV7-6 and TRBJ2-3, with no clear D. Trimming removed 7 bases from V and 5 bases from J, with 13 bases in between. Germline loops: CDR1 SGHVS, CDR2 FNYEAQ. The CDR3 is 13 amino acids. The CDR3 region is CASTPPGVDTQYF. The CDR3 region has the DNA TGTGCCAGCACCCCCCCCGGTGTAGATACGCAGTATTTT.

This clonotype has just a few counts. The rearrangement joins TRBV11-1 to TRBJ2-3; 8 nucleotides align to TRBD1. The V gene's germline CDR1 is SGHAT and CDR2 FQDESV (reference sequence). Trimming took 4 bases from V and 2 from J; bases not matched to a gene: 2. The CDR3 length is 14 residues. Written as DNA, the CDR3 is TGTGCCAGCAGCTGGACAGGGAACACAGATACGCAGTATTTT. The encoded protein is CASSWTGNTDTQYF.